This T cell receptor (beta chain) is from a study of PD-1 blockade in classical Hodgkin lymphoma. With respect to this clone: Antigen specificity is unknown.

Clones were sequenced by immunoSEQ multiplex PCR, and TCRdb holds only the in-frame ones, with some missing. The sample lists 80,000 to 100,000 clones, roughly 92% seen once, with 2.8% in the top ten. The V end was cut by 3 bases, the J end by 1 base, with 20 bases between. Germline CDR1 and CDR2: SGHRS and YFSETQ. This CDR3 is built from 17 residues. All patients relapsed after autologous stem cell transplantation, and brentuximab vedotin exposure varied. When best responses were assessed, they were complete response, partial response or progressive disease. Study-level findings and limits: In CD4+ cells, TCR diversity went up significantly by C4D1, but in CD8+ cells it did not.

Here the sequenced sample was peripheral blood mononuclear cells (PBMCs), taken at baseline. This clonotype was obtained from a human donor with classical Hodgkin lymphoma. V is TRBV5-1 and J is TRBJ2-7, with a possible D match to TRBD2 (5 bases). The CDR3 DNA reads TGCGCCAGCAGCTCCTCGGGCACTAGACGACTTTCCTACGAGCAGTACTTC. It is translated as CASSSSGTRRLSYEQYF.